This T cell receptor (beta chain) emerged from a study of blood T cell repertoires in COVID-19. Authors' analysis steps: Reference gene primer amplification gave nucleated cell count estimates. Sequencing was performed with immunoSEQ multiplex PCR; in TCRdb, only in-frame clones are kept and a portion is missing. The V and J calls and the clone size are those of that table, but D and trimming were determined from the DNA. The sample shows 200,000 to 250,000 clones, over 75% of them seen only once. Cohort placement rested on clinical history that participants reported themselves. Input material: PBMCs or T cells enriched from blood (not recorded which). This clonotype originated in a woman aged 25-40 years who had been exposed to COVID-19.

This CDR3 reads CASSQGSVGEKLFF. The CDR3, as DNA: TGTGCCAGCAGCCAGGGGAGTGTGGGGGAAAAACTGTTTTTT. The chain joins TRBV7-9 to TRBJ1-4; a possible D gene is TRBD1 (6 bases). The CDR3 runs 14 residues. Germline CDR1 reads SEHNR; CDR2 reads FQNEAQ (reference sequence). V dropped 5 bases and J dropped 8 bases, with 15 bases sitting between them.